This T cell receptor beta chain came from a study of blood T cell repertoires in COVID-19. Study overall: Italy, Spain and the United States were the sources of the convalescent and acute COVID-19 samples. Sample material is recorded as cDNA or gDNA derived from T cells, B-cell-depleted T cells, or PBMCs.

As handled by the study authors: For nucleated cells, counts were estimated from reference gene primer amplification. The data were produced by immunoSEQ multiplex PCR, yet TCRdb's version contains in-frame clones alone and is incomplete. V and J calls and clone size are given by that table; D and trimming were obtained from the DNA. The data hold a few hundred thousand clones, with 80% to 90% observed a single time. Germline CDR1 MDHEN, CDR2 SYDVKM. CDR3 size: 16 residues. V was trimmed by 2 bases and J by 4 bases, leaving 14 bases between them. The sequence was collected from a woman aged 25 to 39 with active or convalescent COVID-19. This chain uses TRBV28 with TRBJ2-2, with D uncertain. The sequencing sample was made of peripheral blood. CDR3 nucleotide sequence: TGTGCCAGCAGTTTACTTACGGGTATGGGCACCGGGGAGCTGTTTTTT. This codes for CASSLLTGMGTGELFF. Complete variable domain (other parts from reference TRBV28 and TRBJ2-2): DVKVTQSSRYLVKRTGEKVFLECVQDMDHENMFWYRQDPGLGLRLIYFSYDVKMKEKGDIPEGYSVSREKKERFSLILESASTNQTSMYLCASSLLTGMGTGELFFGEGSRLTVL.